This T cell receptor beta chain was sequenced during a study of shared clonotypes between healthy human individuals. Study-level background: CD8 memory received one plate per donor, CD8 naive two, CD4 memory three and CD4 naive three.

After removal of 1 base from V and 4 bases from J, the junction contained 8 bases not matched to a gene. Germline lookup yields CDR1 MDHEN and CDR2 SYDVKM. The CDR3 extends over 16 amino acids. Generated by immunoSEQ multiplex PCR, the TCRdb table keeps only in-frame clones and is missing some. In the table there are some 700,000 clones, around 90% of which are singletons. The sequencing sample was made of memory CD8+ T cells from PBMCs. Subset described: CD45RO+ cells pooled with CCR7-negative TemRA cells. This chain uses TRBV28 with TRBJ1-2; 8 nucleotides line up with TRBD1. The sequence was collected from a man between 18 and 35 years old in good health. Some clones in this sample may be carry-over from other donors' samples. CDR3 region: CASSLSTGGSGYGYTF. The CDR3 nucleotides read TGTGCCAGCAGTTTATCAACAGGGGGAAGCGGCTATGGCTACACCTTC.